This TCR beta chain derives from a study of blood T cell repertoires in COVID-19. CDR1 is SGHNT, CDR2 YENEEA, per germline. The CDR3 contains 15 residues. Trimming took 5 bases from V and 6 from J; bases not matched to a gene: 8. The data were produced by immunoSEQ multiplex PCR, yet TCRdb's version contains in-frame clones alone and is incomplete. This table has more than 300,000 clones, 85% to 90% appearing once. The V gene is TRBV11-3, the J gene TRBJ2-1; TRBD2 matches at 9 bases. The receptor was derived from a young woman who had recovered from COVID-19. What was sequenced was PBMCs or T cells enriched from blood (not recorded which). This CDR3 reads CASSRGGGLGNEQFF. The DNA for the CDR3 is TGTGCCAGCAGCCGCGGGGGGGGGCTAGGCAATGAGCAGTTCTTC.